One and the same sample provided the 13 T cell receptor beta chains below, sequenced in a study of cytomegalovirus exposure and HLA in healthy donors. The PCR employed 60 Vbeta primers together with 13 Jbeta primers. Sequencing used immunoSEQ multiplex PCR; TCRdb keeps in-frame clones, though not all of them. The data hold 170,000 or so clones, with about four fifths observed a single time. Sequencing was performed on PBMCs. The receptors were sampled from a man between 50 and 59 years old in good health and CMV-seronegative.

Of note for this clone: The same CDR3 can be traced to other DNA sequences in this sample. The chain links TRBV7-2 to TRBJ2-2; D is undetermined. The CDR3 has 13 residues. The V end lost 5 bases, the J end lost 1 base, and 5 bases lay between the germline ends. Germline V gene data show CDR1 as SGHTA and CDR2 as FQGNSA. CDR3 protein: CASSPQNTGELFF. The CDR3 bases are TGTGCCAGCAGCCCCCAGAACACCGGGGAGCTGTTTTTT.

This clone showed up just once. The chain combines TRBV9 with TRBJ2-5; 7 bases are a match to TRBD2. The germline gives CDR1 SGDLS, CDR2 YYNGEE. V shed 3 bases, J shed 3 bases, and the junction held 2 bases outside the gene matches. This CDR3 region has 13 residues. The CDR3 sequence is CASSGGGKETQYF. CDR3 in DNA: TGTGCCAGCAGCGGGGGGGGGAAAGAGACCCAGTACTTC. The full variable domain, in which reference TRBV9 and TRBJ2-5 provide the parts outside the CDR3, is DSGVTQTPKHLITATGQRVTLRCSPRSGDLSVYWYQQSLDQGLQFLIQYYNGEERAKGNILERFSAQQFPDLHSELNLSSLELGDSALYFCASSGGGKETQYFGPGTRLLVL.

The rearrangement joins TRBV2 to TRBJ2-3; maybe TRBD1 (6 bases). This CDR3 has 16 amino acids. In germline, CDR1 is SNHLY, CDR2 FYNNEI. Between the trimmed V and J ends, which lost 6 bases and 0 bases, there was a span of 16 bases. CDR3 in DNA: TGTGCCAGCAGCGGACAGTTGGTTTTTAGCACAGATACGCAGTATTTT. It yields the protein CASSGQLVFSTDTQYF.

The chain carries TRBV5-4 and TRBJ1-2; D may be TRBD1 (6 bases). The CDR3 covers 15 residues. The germline CDR1 and CDR2 sequences are SGHNT and YYREEE (reference sequence). V was pared by 3 bases and J by 5 bases, with 17 bases between. The CDR3 region is CASSSGTRLPYGYTF. For the CDR3, the DNA is TGTGCCAGCAGCTCGGGGACAAGGCTACCGTATGGCTACACCTTC.

This clone occurred once. The chain couples TRBV2 to TRBJ1-2; no clear D. Looked up from germline, CDR1 is SNHLY and CDR2 is FYNNEI. The CDR3 is 11 residues long. The V end lost 4 bases, the J end lost 5 bases, and 5 bases lay between the germline ends. CDR3 sequence (DNA): TGTGCCAGCAGTGGAGAATATGGCTACACCTTC. Translated, it gives CASSGEYGYTF.

This chain uses TRBV18 with TRBJ2-3, with 14 bases aligning to TRBD2. Per the germline V gene, CDR1 is KGHSH and CDR2 is LQKENI. This CDR3 spans 18 amino acids. The V segment lost 3 bases and the J segment 4 bases; nucleotides outside the gene matches: 9. CDR3 nucleotide sequence: TGTGCCAGCTCACCGCGCCTTGGACTAGCGGGGGGCCCAGATACGCAGTATTTT. This encodes CASSPRLGLAGGPDTQYF.

The gene calls are TRBV19 and TRBJ1-1; D perhaps matches TRBD1 (5 bases). CDR3 size: 17 residues. The germline CDR1 and CDR2 sequences are LNHDA and SQIVND (reference sequence). V lost 4 bases to trimming and J lost 3 bases, with 21 bases between them. The CDR3 DNA follows: TGTGCCAGTAGTACCCTAGGGGCAGGTCTGGCGGACACTGAAGCTTTCTTT. Translation: CASSTLGAGLADTEAFF.

V gene TRBV7-2 combines with J gene TRBJ1-2; 12 bases agree with TRBD1. The V gene end was trimmed by 3 bases and the J gene end by 7 bases; junction bases not matched to a gene: 9. This CDR3 contains 16 residues. Looked up from germline, CDR1 is SGHTA and CDR2 is FQGNSA. The CDR3 loop reads CASSFVPGQGAGGYTF. CDR3 DNA sequence: TGTGCCAGCAGCTTTGTCCCGGGACAGGGGGCAGGTGGCTACACCTTC.

This clone has just a few counts. The chain couples TRBV4-3 to TRBJ2-1; 10 positions match TRBD2. The V gene's germline CDR1 is LGHNA and CDR2 YSLEER. The CDR3 is 17 amino acids. Trimming took 4 bases from V and 7 from J; bases not matched to a gene: 13. The CDR3 DNA is TGCGCCAGCAGCCTATCTTTTAGCGGGGGGCTGAGGAATGAGCAGTTCTTC. Protein product: CASSLSFSGGLRNEQFF.

This clone was observed a handful of times. This rearrangement joins TRBV28 to TRBJ1-1; 8 bases fit TRBD1. Germline V gives CDR1 MDHEN, CDR2 SYDVKM. J lost 1 base, V lost 5 bases, and 15 bases had no gene match. This CDR3 has 18 amino acids. The CDR3 sequence: CASSGQAGTGRGNTEAFF. CDR3 DNA: TGTGCCAGCAGTGGGCAAGCCGGGACAGGAAGGGGGAACACTGAAGCTTTCTTT. Together with reference TRBV28 and TRBJ1-1, the CDR3 gives the full variable domain: DVKVTQSSRYLVKRTGEKVFLECVQDMDHENMFWYRQDPGLGLRLIYFSYDVKMKEKGDIPEGYSVSREKKERFSLILESASTNQTSMYLCASSGQAGTGRGNTEAFFGQGTRLTVV.

This chain connects TRBV5-6 to TRBJ2-1; D is ambiguous. The length of the CDR3 is 15 residues. Germline lookup yields CDR1 SGHDT and CDR2 YYEEEE. V lost 0 bases and J lost 6, with 13 bases in between. Here the CDR3 DNA reads TGTGCCAGCAGCTTGGTGGTGGTGTTGCGCAATGAGCAGTTCTTC. As protein: CASSLVVVLRNEQFF.

This clone showed up just once. The V gene is TRBV5-1, the J gene TRBJ2-2; no clear D. The CDR3 has 13 residues. Germline values: CDR1 SGHRS, CDR2 YFSETQ. V lost 4 bases to trimming and J lost 5 bases, with 9 bases between them. The CDR3 sequence is CASSATVTGELFF. The CDR3 nucleotides are TGCGCCAGCAGCGCCACAGTTACCGGGGAGCTGTTTTTT.

Concerning this clone: The germline gene is not matched at one end of the junction; a read error may be the cause. The sample carries other DNA sequences with the same CDR3. V is TRBV7-9 and J is TRBJ2-7; D remains unclear. There are 12 residues in the CDR3. Germline V gene data show CDR1 as SEHNR and CDR2 as FQNEAQ (reference sequence). CDR3 region: CASSFTGYEQYF. The CDR3 DNA is TGCGCCAGCAGCTTCACCGGCTACGAGCAGTACTTC.